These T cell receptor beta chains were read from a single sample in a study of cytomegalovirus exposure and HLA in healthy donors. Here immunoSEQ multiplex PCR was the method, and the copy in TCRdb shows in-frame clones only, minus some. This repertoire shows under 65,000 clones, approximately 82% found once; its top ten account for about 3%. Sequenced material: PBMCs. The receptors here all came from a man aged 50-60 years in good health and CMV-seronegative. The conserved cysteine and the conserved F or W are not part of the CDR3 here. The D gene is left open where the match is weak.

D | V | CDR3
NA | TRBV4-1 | ASSQHPGDGYT
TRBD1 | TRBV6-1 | ASSEAGTGGYEQY
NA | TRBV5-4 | ASSLPNAEAF
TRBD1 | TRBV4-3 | ASSQLTGADYEQY
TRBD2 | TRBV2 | ASSESSAGGWLETQY
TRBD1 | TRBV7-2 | ASSPSNRGIRAQH
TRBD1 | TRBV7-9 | ASSFRDRGYNEQF
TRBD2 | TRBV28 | ASTPQAGGAYEQY
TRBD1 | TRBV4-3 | ASSQDLYGQGHYGYT
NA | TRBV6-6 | ASSYSSGGNQPQH
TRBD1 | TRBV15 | ATSNDRGKANEKLF
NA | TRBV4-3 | ASSQEWRSYNSPLH
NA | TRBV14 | ASSQDLQGAGEKLF
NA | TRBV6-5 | ASNGVISDYGYT
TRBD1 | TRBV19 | ASSKGGQGYEQY
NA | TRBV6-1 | ASSVDSLNTEAF
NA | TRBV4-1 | ASSQDRGFGVTEAF
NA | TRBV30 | AWSVPLRGSPLH
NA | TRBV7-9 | ASSYRNTGELF
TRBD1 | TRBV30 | AWSGTVRATDTQY
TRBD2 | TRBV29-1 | SVKGLVAWETQY
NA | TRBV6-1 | ASSEIGGPYGYT
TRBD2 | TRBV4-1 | ASSQSQTSGTEQF
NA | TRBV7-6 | ASSLGPGQWAEETQY
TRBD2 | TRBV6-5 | ASSSQTSGRSYEQY
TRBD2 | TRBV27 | ASSKPSGGFFTDTQY
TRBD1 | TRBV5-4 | ASSLDRGPYEQY
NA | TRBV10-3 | ATGVAGIPDTQY
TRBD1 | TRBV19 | ASSGTGPETQY
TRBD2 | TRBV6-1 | ASSDNIAGGPFNEQF
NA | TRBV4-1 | ASSQTRGVYGNTIY
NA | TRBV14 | ASSQQSLGVGGELF
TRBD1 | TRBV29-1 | SVPSQGAEAGYT
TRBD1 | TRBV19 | ASSRDRGTGELF
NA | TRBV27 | ASSRQVHNEKLF
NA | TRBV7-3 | ASSFGAGTGELF
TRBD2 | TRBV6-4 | ASSGGGRVTGELF
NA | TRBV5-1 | ASNPSGVRETQY
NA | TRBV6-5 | ASFRESHEQY
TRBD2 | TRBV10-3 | AISRTSGGALGEQF
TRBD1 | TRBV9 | ASSAAQGAYEQY